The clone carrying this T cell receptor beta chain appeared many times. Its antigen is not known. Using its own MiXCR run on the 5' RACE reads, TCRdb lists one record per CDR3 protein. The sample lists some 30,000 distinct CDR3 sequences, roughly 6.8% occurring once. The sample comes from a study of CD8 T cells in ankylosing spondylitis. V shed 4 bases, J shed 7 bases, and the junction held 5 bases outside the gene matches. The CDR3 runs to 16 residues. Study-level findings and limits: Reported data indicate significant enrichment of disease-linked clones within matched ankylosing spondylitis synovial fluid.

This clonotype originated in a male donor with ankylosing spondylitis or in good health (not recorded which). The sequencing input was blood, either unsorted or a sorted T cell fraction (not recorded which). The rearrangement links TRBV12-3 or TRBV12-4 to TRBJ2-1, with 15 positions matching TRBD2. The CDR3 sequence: CASSSGTSGRRNEQFF. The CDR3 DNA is TGTGCCAGCAGTTCCGGGACTAGCGGGAGGCGGAATGAGCAGTTCTTC.